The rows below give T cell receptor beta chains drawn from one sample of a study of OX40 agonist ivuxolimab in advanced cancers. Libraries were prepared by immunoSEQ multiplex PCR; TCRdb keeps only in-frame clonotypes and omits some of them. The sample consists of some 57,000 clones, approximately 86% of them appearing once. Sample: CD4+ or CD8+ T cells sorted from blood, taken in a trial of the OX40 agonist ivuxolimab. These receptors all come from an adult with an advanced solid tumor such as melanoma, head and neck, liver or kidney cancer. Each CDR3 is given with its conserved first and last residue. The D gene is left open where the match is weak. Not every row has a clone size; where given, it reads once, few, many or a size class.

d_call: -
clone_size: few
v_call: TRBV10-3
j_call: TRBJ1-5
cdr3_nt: TGTGCCATCAGTCGGGACACCGATCAGCCCCAGCATTTT
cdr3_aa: CAISRDTDQPQHF

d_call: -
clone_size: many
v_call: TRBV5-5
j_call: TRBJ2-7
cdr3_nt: TGTGCCAGCAGCTTGGGGACAACCTCGTACGAGCAGTACTTC
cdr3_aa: CASSLGTTSYEQYF

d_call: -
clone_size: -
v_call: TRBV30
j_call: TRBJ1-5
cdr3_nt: TGTGCCTGGAGTGTGGGCGGTGCAGGGGTTCAGCCCCAGCATTTT
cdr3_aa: CAWSVGGAGVQPQHF

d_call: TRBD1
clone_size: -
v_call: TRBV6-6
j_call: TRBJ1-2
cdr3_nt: TGTGCCAGCAGCTCCGCGACAGGGATGTATGGCTACACCTTC
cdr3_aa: CASSSATGMYGYTF

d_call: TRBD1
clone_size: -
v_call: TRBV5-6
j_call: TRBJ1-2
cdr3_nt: TGTGCCAGCAGCCCTGACAGGGGGAATGGCTACACCTTC
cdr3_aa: CASSPDRGNGYTF

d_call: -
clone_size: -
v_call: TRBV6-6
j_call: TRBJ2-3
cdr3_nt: TGTGCCAGCAGTTACGTGGGAGTTCCCACAGATACGCAGTATTTT
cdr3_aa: CASSYVGVPTDTQYF

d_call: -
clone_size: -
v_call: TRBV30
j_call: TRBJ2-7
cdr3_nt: TGTGCCTGGAGGGACGGAACTAATTACGAGCAGTACTTC
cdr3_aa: CAWRDGTNYEQYF

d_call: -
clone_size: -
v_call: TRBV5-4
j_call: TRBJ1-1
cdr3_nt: TGTGCCAGCAGCACAGGACAAATGAACACTGAAGCTTTCTTT
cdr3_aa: CASSTGQMNTEAFF

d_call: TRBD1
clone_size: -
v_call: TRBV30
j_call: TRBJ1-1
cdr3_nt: TGTGCCTGGAGTGTGCAGGGGGGTCCTGAAGCTTTCTTT
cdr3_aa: CAWSVQGGPEAFF

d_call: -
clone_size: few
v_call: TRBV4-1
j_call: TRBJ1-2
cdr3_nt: TGCGCCAGCAGCCAAACACAGATTCCCCTATTAGACAGCTATGGCTACACCTTC
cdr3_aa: CASSQTQIPLLDSYGYTF

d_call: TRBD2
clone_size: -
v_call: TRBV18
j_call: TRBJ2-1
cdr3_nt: TGTGCCAGCTCAGCGGGAGTGATGAATGAGCAGTTCTTC
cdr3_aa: CASSAGVMNEQFF

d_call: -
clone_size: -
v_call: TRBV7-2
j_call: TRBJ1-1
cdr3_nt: TGTGCCAGCAGCTTAGCGAGGCGTTCAGACAGCCAGAACACTGAAGCTTTCTTT
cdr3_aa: CASSLARRSDSQNTEAFF

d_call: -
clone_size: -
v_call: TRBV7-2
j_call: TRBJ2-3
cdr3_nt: TGTGCCAGCAGCCGTCGACTAGAAGGGTTCACAGATACGCAGTATTTT
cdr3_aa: CASSRRLEGFTDTQYF

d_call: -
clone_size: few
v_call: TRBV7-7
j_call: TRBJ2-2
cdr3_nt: TGTGCCAGCAGCTTAAACCGCCGCAGGGCGAACACCGGGGAGCTGTTTTTT
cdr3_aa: CASSLNRRRANTGELFF

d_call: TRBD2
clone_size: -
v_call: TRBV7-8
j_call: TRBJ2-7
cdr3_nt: TGTGCCAGCAGCTTCATGGGAAAGCGGGGCTCCTACGAGCAGTACTTC
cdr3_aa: CASSFMGKRGSYEQYF

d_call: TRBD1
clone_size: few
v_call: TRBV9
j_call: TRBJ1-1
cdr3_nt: TGTGCCAGCAGCGCCGTCCACAGGGGCACTGAAGCTTTCTTT
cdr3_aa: CASSAVHRGTEAFF

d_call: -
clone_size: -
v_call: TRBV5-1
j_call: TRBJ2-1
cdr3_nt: TGCGCCAGCAGATCCGGAGGGCCCGATTGGGATGAGCAGTTCTTC
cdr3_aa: CASRSGGPDWDEQFF

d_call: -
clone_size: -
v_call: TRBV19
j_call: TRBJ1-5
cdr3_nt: TGTGCCAGTAGTGCGCCAACGGGCCGCAATCAGCCCCAGCATTTT
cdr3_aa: CASSAPTGRNQPQHF

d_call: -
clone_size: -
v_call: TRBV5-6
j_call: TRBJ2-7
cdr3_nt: TGTGCCAGCAGCTCCGGACTGGCCTTAACCTACGAGCAGTACTTC
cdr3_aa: CASSSGLALTYEQYF

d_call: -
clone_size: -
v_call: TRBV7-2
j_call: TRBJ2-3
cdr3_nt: TGTGCCAGCAGCCCTGGGCCCATGGGGGGAGATACGCAGTATTTT
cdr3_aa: CASSPGPMGGDTQYF

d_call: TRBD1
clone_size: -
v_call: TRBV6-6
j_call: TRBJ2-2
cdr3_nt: TGTGCCAGCAGCCTGGACAGGGTCACGAACACCGGGGAGCTGTTTTTT
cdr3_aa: CASSLDRVTNTGELFF

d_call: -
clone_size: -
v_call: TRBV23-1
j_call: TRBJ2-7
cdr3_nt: TGCGCCAGCAGTCAATCAGGCAGGGAAGTAGCCGAGCAGTACTTC
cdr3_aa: CASSQSGREVAEQYF

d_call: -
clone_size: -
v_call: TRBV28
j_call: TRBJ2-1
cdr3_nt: TGTGCCAGCAGCACCGGGGCCCAGGAGGTAGGCAATGAGCAGTTCTTC
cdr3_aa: CASSTGAQEVGNEQFF

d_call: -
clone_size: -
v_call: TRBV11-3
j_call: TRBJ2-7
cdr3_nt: TGTGCCAGCTGCCCCTCCGAGCAGTACTTC
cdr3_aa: CASCPSEQYF

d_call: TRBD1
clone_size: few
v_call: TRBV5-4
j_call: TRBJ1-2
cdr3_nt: TGTGCCAGCAGCTGGCCGGGACAGGGATATGGCTACACCTTC
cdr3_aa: CASSWPGQGYGYTF

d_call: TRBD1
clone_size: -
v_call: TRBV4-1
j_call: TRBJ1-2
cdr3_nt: TGCGCCAGCAGCCAAGGACAGGGTAGTAATGATGGCTACACCTTC
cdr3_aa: CASSQGQGSNDGYTF

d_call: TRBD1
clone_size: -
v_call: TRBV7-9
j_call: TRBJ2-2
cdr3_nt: TGTGCCAGCAGCCCACACAAACCGGGACAGGGGAACGGGGAGCTGTTTTTT
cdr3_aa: CASSPHKPGQGNGELFF

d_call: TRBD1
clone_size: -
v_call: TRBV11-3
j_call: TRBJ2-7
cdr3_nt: TGTGCCAGCAGCTTAGGAGTCACAGGGGGCGAGCAGTACTTC
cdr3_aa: CASSLGVTGGEQYF

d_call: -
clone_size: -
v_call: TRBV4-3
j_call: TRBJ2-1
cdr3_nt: TGCGCCAGCAGCCAAGGACACGGCTCCTACAATGAGCAGTTCTTC
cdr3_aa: CASSQGHGSYNEQFF

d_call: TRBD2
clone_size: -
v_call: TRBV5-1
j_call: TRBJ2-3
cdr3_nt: TGCGCCAGCAGCTTTGGTAGCGGGAGAGGAGACACAGATACGCAGTATTTT
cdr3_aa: CASSFGSGRGDTDTQYF

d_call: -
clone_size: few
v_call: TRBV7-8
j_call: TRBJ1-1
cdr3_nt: TGTGCCAGCAGCTTAGCATTTCTTTCAGGGGCTCGAGAAGCTTTCTTT
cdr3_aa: CASSLAFLSGAREAFF

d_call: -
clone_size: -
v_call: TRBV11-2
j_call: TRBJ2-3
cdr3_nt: TGTGCCAGCAGCTTAGATAGTCGCGATACGCAGTATTTT
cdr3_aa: CASSLDSRDTQYF

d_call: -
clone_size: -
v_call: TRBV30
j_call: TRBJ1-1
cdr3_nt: TGTGCCTTCTCTCGGCAGAGCTGGGGCACTGAAGCTTTCTTT
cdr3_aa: CAFSRQSWGTEAFF

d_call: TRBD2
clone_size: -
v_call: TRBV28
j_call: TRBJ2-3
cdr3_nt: TGTGCCAGCAGGACTAGCGGGAGGGACCTTACGCGAAGCACAGATACGCAGTATTTT
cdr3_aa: CASRTSGRDLTRSTDTQYF

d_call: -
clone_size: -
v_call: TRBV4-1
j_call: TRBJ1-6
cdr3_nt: TGCGCCAGCAGCCAAGTAGTCTGGAATTCACCCCTCCACTTT
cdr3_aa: CASSQVVWNSPLHF

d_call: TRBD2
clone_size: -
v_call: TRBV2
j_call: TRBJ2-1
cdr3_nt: TGTGCCAGCACCGGGACTAGCGCTAGTAATGAGCAGTTCTTC
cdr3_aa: CASTGTSASNEQFF